The 32 T cell receptor beta chains reported below all come from one sample, sequenced in a study of T cells in Graves' hyperthyroidism and ophthalmopathy. Amplification targeted TCR beta CDR3 regions from RNA transcripts. TCR CDR3 underwent first-round RT-PCR with the HTBI primer set. Via MiXCR, TCRdb re-called the multiplex PCR reads, giving one row per CDR3 protein. Altogether about 600,000 distinct CDR3 sequences are present, approximately 15% being singletons, with the ten largest covering roughly 3.4%. Sequencing used blood. The source of these receptors is a woman aged 40 to 50 with Graves' ophthalmopathy.

This clonotype was seen a handful of times. The J gene is TRBJ2-6, the V gene TRBV12-3 or TRBV12-4, with 7 bases lining up with TRBD1. The junction had 0 bases not matched to a gene; V was cut back by 4 bases and J by 3 bases. The CDR3 extends over 14 amino acids. In DNA form, the CDR3 reads TGTGCCAGCAGTTCAGGGGGTGGGGCCAACGTCCTGACTTTC. Residues: CASSSGGGANVLTF.

This clonotype came up a few times. The V gene is TRBV5-1, the J gene TRBJ1-4, with 8 bases lining up with TRBD1. CDR3 length equals 13 residues. The V gene end was trimmed by 9 bases and the J gene end by 7 bases; junction bases not matched to a gene: 8. Germline-derived CDR1 and CDR2 are SGHRS and YFSETQ. The CDR3: CATAGGPGEKLFF. DNA of the CDR3: TGCGCCACCGCAGGGGGCCCGGGTGAAAAACTGTTTTTT. Full variable domain (outside the CDR3, taken from reference TRBV5-1 and TRBJ1-4): KAGVTQTPRYLIKTRGQQVTLSCSPISGHRSVSWYQQTPGQGLQFLFEYFSETQRNKGNFPGRFSGRQFSNSRSEMNVSTLELGDSALYLCATAGGPGEKLFFGSGTQLSVL.

Note on this clonotype: This could be a read error, since a much larger clone is one nucleotide away. V usage is TRBV6-1 and J usage is TRBJ2-1, with D possibly TRBD1 on 5 matching bases. Germline V gives CDR1 MNHNS, CDR2 SASEGT. V was pared by 0 bases and J by 7 bases, with 19 bases between. CDR3 size: 17 residues. The CDR3 DNA is TGTGCCAGCAGTGAAGCCGTCTTCATGGGGCGATCAAATGAGCAGTTCTTC. This gives the protein CASSEAVFMGRSNEQFF.

This clonotype was seen at least ten times. This chain connects TRBV6-1 to TRBJ1-2; 7 bases align to TRBD1. Germline CDR1 and CDR2: MNHNS and SASEGT. The CDR3 is 15 amino acids. J lost 2 bases, V lost 5 bases, and 8 bases had no gene match. The CDR3 loop reads CASSSPDRSNYGYTF. The CDR3 coding sequence is TGTGCCAGCAGTAGCCCGGACAGGTCAAACTATGGCTACACCTTC.

This sequence joins TRBV20-1 and TRBJ2-3; D perhaps matches TRBD2 (5 bases). Germline V gene data show CDR1 as DFQATT and CDR2 as SNEGSKA (reference sequence). Trimming took off 4 bases at V and 2 bases at J, with 13 bases between the two ends. This CDR3 has 14 residues. The CDR3 bases are TGCAGTGCTATAGCCCCGGGGTACACAGATACGCAGTATTTT. Translated, it gives CSAIAPGYTDTQYF.

The chain links TRBV5-1 to TRBJ1-2; D possibly corresponds to TRBD1 (5 bases). CDR1 is SGHRS and CDR2 is YFSETQ in the germline V gene. The CDR3 is 14 residues long. Trimming took off 4 bases at V and 3 bases at J, with 13 bases between the two ends. The CDR3 loop reads CASSTLDKDYGYTF. The CDR3, as DNA: TGCGCCAGCAGCACCCTGGACAAGGACTATGGCTACACCTTC. The complete variable domain, with remaining parts taken from reference TRBV5-1 and TRBJ1-2, reads KAGVTQTPRYLIKTRGQQVTLSCSPISGHRSVSWYQQTPGQGLQFLFEYFSETQRNKGNFPGRFSGRQFSNSRSEMNVSTLELGDSALYLCASSTLDKDYGYTFGSGTRLTVV.

The chain carries TRBV6-2 or TRBV6-3 and TRBJ2-3; 14 bases line up with TRBD2. This CDR3 spans 17 amino acids. J was trimmed by 5 bases and V by 2 bases; bases with no gene match: 6. In germline, CDR1 is MNHEY, CDR2 SVGEGT. The chain's CDR3 is CASSYVPGTSGGDTQYF. CDR3 in DNA: TGTGCCAGCAGTTACGTCCCCGGGACTAGCGGGGGAGATACGCAGTATTTT.

The rearrangement joins TRBV20-1 to TRBJ2-3; D might be TRBD1 (6 bases). The CDR3 is 14 amino acids. Trimming shortened V by 6 bases and J by 8 bases, and 21 bases separated the two germline ends. The V gene's germline CDR1 is DFQATT and CDR2 SNEGSKA (reference sequence). The DNA for the CDR3 is TGCAGTGCCGGCTCGGTTGGGGGCTCTCGTACGCAGTATTTT. Encoded protein: CSAGSVGGSRTQYF.

This chain joins TRBV27 and TRBJ1-2; 9 nucleotides agree with TRBD1. Germline assignment: CDR1 MNHEY and CDR2 SMNVEV (reference sequence). CDR3 size: 14 residues. Losses at the gene ends were 5 bases for V and 2 bases for J; bases not matched to a gene: 3. CDR3 nucleotides: TGTGCCAGCAGTCTGACAGGGGGGAACTATGGCTACACCTTC. This gives the protein CASSLTGGNYGYTF.

The chain links TRBV6-9 to TRBJ1-2; 8 nucleotides agree with TRBD1. With V trimmed by 3 bases and J by 8 bases, 5 bases remained unmatched. The CDR3 is 13 residues long. Germline assignment: CDR1 MNHGY and CDR2 SVAAGI. The CDR3 bases are TGTGCCAGCAGTTACCAGGGGGCTAGGGGCTACACCTTC. Amino acid sequence: CASSYQGARGYTF.

This clonotype was detected ten times or more. In nucleotides, the CDR3 is TGCAGTGCTAGAGAACTGCAAGCGGGGCTATACAATGAGCAGTTCTTC. Translated, it gives CSARELQAGLYNEQFF. The chain links TRBV20-1 to TRBJ2-1, with 7 bases matching TRBD2. Unmatched junction bases numbered 9, after V lost 0 bases and J lost 4 bases. The CDR3 sequence is 16 residues long. Germline CDR1 and CDR2: DFQATT and SNEGSKA (reference sequence).

The V and J genes are TRBV29-1 and TRBJ2-1, with D perhaps TRBD1 (6 bases). Deletions cut 4 bases from V and 8 bases from J, with 12 bases between. The CDR3 consists of 12 residues. Germline CDR1 reads SQVTM; CDR2 reads ANQGSEA. The CDR3 nucleotides read TGCAGCGTTGGTCCACAGGGCGATGAGCAGTTCTTC. Its translation: CSVGPQGDEQFF.

This clonotype appeared a single time. CDR3 DNA: TGTGCCTGGAGTGTAGGGCTAGCGGGGGATACGCAGTATTTT. This encodes CAWSVGLAGDTQYF. This rearrangement joins TRBV30 to TRBJ2-3; 9 nucleotides line up with TRBD2. There are 14 residues in the CDR3. Germline CDR1 is GTSNPN and CDR2 is SVGIG (reference sequence). The junction had 4 bases not matched to a gene; V was cut back by 0 bases and J by 6 bases.

V usage is TRBV20-1 and J usage is TRBJ2-1, with 9 bases lining up with TRBD1. The ends lost 2 bases at V and 2 bases at J; junction bases unmatched: 7. This CDR3 contains 16 residues. Germline CDR1 is DFQATT and CDR2 is SNEGSKA (reference sequence). CDR3 in DNA: TGCAGTGCTAGACGAGCAGGGGACAGGGCCTACAATGAGCAGTTCTTC. This sequence encodes CSARRAGDRAYNEQFF.

This clonotype has just one count. This chain uses TRBV12-3 or TRBV12-4 with TRBJ2-1, with TRBD2 matching over 11 bases. V lost 2 bases, J lost 2 bases, and 17 bases stayed unmatched. This CDR3 is built from 21 residues. In DNA form, the CDR3 reads TGTGCCAGCAGTTTAAACCCCAAACGACTAGCGGGGCCCTACCCCTACAATGAGCAGTTCTTC. The encoded protein is CASSLNPKRLAGPYPYNEQFF.

Ten or more counts support this clonotype. The chain uses TRBV3-1 and TRBJ1-2; 9 bases fit TRBD1. The junction had 11 bases not matched to a gene; V was cut back by 8 bases and J by 7 bases. The CDR3 extends over 14 amino acids. Germline loops: CDR1 LGHDT, CDR2 YNNKEL (reference sequence). The CDR3 loop is CASEDRGGTGGYTF. The CDR3 DNA sequence: TGTGCCAGCGAGGACAGGGGAGGAACGGGTGGCTACACCTTC.

J is TRBJ2-1 and V is TRBV24-1, with D possibly matching TRBD2 (6 bases). The V end lost 7 bases, the J end lost 8 bases, and 14 bases lay between the germline ends. The CDR3 has 13 amino acids. Germline V gene sequence: CDR1 KGHDR, CDR2 SFDVKD. The CDR3 coding sequence is TGTGCCACCAGCGGGGCCCCGGGGGATGAGCAGTTCTTC. Protein: CATSGAPGDEQFF.

This clonotype was seen a few times. The chain combines TRBV7-3 with TRBJ2-1; 10 nucleotides align to TRBD2. V trimming: 3 bases; J trimming: 7 bases; junction bases outside the gene matches: 9. CDR3 length: 16 amino acids. CDR1 is SGHTA, CDR2 FQGTGA, per germline. CDR3 loop: CASSFAPSGGSNEQFF. The CDR3 DNA reads as TGTGCCAGCAGCTTCGCGCCTAGCGGGGGATCAAATGAGCAGTTCTTC.

This clonotype was found many times. The CDR3 is CASSFLDRSSYNEQFF. DNA of the CDR3: TGTGCCAGCAGTTTTCTTGACCGTAGCTCCTACAATGAGCAGTTCTTC. The chain uses TRBV28 and TRBJ2-1; D is ambiguous. Between the trimmed V and J ends, which lost 3 bases and 0 bases, there was a span of 12 bases. Germline lookup yields CDR1 MDHEN and CDR2 SYDVKM. CDR3 size: 16 residues.

This clonotype was seen ten or more times. The CDR3 bases are TGTGCCAGCAGCTTAGACAGGGGAGGCAATCAGCCCCAGCATTTT. Protein product: CASSLDRGGNQPQHF. This chain connects TRBV5-8 to TRBJ1-5; 8 bases align to TRBD1. This CDR3 region has 15 residues. The trim removed 2 bases at V and 2 bases at J, leaving 3 bases unmatched. The germline gives CDR1 SGHTS, CDR2 YDEGEE.

J is TRBJ2-5 and V is TRBV12-3 or TRBV12-4; D may be TRBD2 (6 bases). V lost 6 bases and J 0 bases, leaving 11 bases between the germline ends. The CDR3 is 14 residues long. In nucleotides, the CDR3 is TGTGCCAGCAGCCTCCGGGACTACCAAGAGACCCAGTACTTC. Translating it yields CASSLRDYQETQYF.

In this sample, this clonotype turned up many times. The chain couples TRBV2 to TRBJ2-7, with D hard to call. The CDR3 loop spans 14 amino acids. Trimming took off 1 base at V and 0 bases at J, with 7 bases between the two ends. CDR1 SNHLY and CDR2 FYNNEI come from the germline V gene. The CDR3 region has the DNA TGTGCCAGCAGTGAAGGTTCGGCCTCCTACGAGCAGTACTTC. It encodes CASSEGSASYEQYF.

The genes are TRBV5-4 and TRBJ1-1; 7 nucleotides align to TRBD1. CDR3 length equals 11 residues. With 5 bases clipped from V and 11 bases from J, the junction kept 6 bases outside the gene matches. Germline CDR1 and CDR2: SGHNT and YYREEE (reference sequence). The CDR3 loop reads CASREGARAFF. The DNA of the CDR3 is TGTGCCAGCAGGGAGGGGGCGAGGGCTTTCTTT.

CDR3 coding DNA: TGTGCCAGCTCACCCGGGGAAGGGAGCTCCTACGAGCAGTACTTC. Translating it yields CASSPGEGSSYEQYF. The V call is TRBV18, the J call TRBJ2-7, with a possible D match to TRBD2 (5 bases). With 3 bases removed from V and 0 bases from J, the gap between germline ends came to 12 bases. This CDR3 is built from 15 residues. Germline V gene sequence: CDR1 KGHSH, CDR2 LQKENI.

This clonotype was found a few times. V is TRBV4-1 and J is TRBJ1-2; D possibly corresponds to TRBD1 (6 bases). The V gene's germline CDR1 is MGHRA and CDR2 YSYEKL. V lost 2 bases and J 4 bases, leaving 11 bases between the germline ends. The CDR3 consists of 14 residues. CDR3 region: CASSQTTGLYGYTF. The CDR3 DNA reads TGCGCCAGCAGCCAAACCACAGGGCTCTATGGCTACACCTTC.

This clonotype has just a few counts. This sequence joins TRBV6-5 and TRBJ2-3; 9 positions match TRBD1. There are 15 residues in the CDR3. Germline V gene lookup returns CDR1 MNHEY and CDR2 SVGAGI. J was trimmed by 4 bases and V by 2 bases; bases with no gene match: 4. The CDR3 region has the DNA TGTGCCAGCAGTTACGGGGGACAGGGTTCAGATACGCAGTATTTT. This translates into CASSYGGQGSDTQYF.

In this sample, this clonotype turned up many times. One end of the junction fails to match germline, which may point to a read error. The chain is built from TRBV7-2 and TRBJ1-1; the match to TRBD1 covers 8 bases. The V gene's germline CDR1 is SGHTA and CDR2 FQGNSA. The CDR3 length is 19 residues. CDR3 sequence reads: CASSLARTGTVGGDTEAFF. The CDR3 nucleotides are TGTGCCAGCAGCCTAGCCAGGACAGGGACGGTGGGAGGTGACACTGAAGCTTTCTTT.

This clonotype appeared many times. The chain recombines TRBV6-2 or TRBV6-3 with TRBJ1-2; 8 positions match TRBD1. V shed 5 bases, J shed 4 bases, and the junction held 6 bases outside the gene matches. CDR3 length: 14 residues. Germline V lookup: CDR1 MNHEY, CDR2 SVGEGT. The CDR3 sequence: CASSTSGQVYGYTF. CDR3 nucleotides: TGTGCCAGCAGTACCTCGGGACAGGTCTATGGCTACACCTTC.

This clonotype occurred many times. The chain recombines TRBV4-1 with TRBJ2-7; D may correspond to TRBD1 or TRBD2 (6 bases each). The CDR3 spans 16 residues. Looked up from germline, CDR1 is MGHRA and CDR2 is YSYEKL. V lost 0 bases and J 1 base, leaving 13 bases between the germline ends. The CDR3, as DNA: TGCGCCAGCAGCCAAGAGGGCGGGACACCATCCTACGAGCAGTACTTC. Amino acids: CASSQEGGTPSYEQYF.

The gene calls are TRBV6-1 and TRBJ1-2; possible D gene TRBD1, 5 bases. V lost 6 bases, J lost 4 bases, and 15 bases lay in between. CDR1 and CDR2 (germline): MNHNS, SASEGT. The CDR3 has 14 residues. The CDR3 sequence: CASSDPGGVYGYTF. CDR3 DNA sequence: TGTGCCAGCAGCGACCCAGGAGGGGTCTATGGCTACACCTTC.

This clonotype was seen only a few times. J is TRBJ1-2 and V is TRBV5-1; maybe TRBD1 (6 bases). The CDR3 covers 17 residues. Germline assignment: CDR1 SGHRS and CDR2 YFSETQ. V was trimmed by 4 bases and J by 1 base, leaving 20 bases between them. The CDR3 DNA reads as TGCGCCAGCAGCGCTATCTCGGACAGCCTAGGTAACTATGGCTACACCTTC. It codes for CASSAISDSLGNYGYTF.

Written as DNA, the CDR3 is TGTGCCTGGAGCACTGGGACAGGGGAAGCTTTCTTT. As protein: CAWSTGTGEAFF. The chain is built from TRBV30 and TRBJ1-1, with 9 bases lining up with TRBD1. Germline V gives CDR1 GTSNPN, CDR2 SVGIG (reference sequence). The length of the CDR3 is 12 residues. V shed 3 bases and J 8 bases; nucleotides not matched to a gene: 4. The whole variable domain, filled in from reference TRBV30 and TRBJ1-1, reads SQTIHQWPATLVQPVGSPLSLECTVEGTSNPNLYWYRQAAGRGLQLLFYSVGIGQISSEVPQNLSASRPQDRQFILSSKKLLLSDSGFYLCAWSTGTGEAFFGQGTRLTVV.